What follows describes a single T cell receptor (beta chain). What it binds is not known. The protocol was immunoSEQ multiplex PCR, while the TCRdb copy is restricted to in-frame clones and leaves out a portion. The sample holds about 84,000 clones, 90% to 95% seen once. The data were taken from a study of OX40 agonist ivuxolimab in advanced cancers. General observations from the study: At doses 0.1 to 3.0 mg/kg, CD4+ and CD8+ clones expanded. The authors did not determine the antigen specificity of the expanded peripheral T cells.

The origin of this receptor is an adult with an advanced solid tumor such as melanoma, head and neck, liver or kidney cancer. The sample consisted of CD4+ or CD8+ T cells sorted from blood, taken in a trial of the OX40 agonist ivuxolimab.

The CDR3 DNA sequence: TGTGCCACCGCCACTAGCGGGAGCGGAGATACGCAGTATTTT. Translated, it gives CATATSGSGDTQYF. V gene TRBV6-4 combines with J gene TRBJ2-3; 11 bases fit TRBD2. After removal of 10 bases from V and 5 bases from J, the junction contained 8 bases not matched to a gene. The CDR3 loop spans 14 amino acids. Germline V gives CDR1 MRHNA, CDR2 SNTAGT.